A single sample is the source of the 27 T cell receptor beta chains below, sequenced in a study of blood T cells in healthy people across ages. A J-beta primer mix and a sample-barcoded 5' primer were used in a second PCR of about 7 to 12 cycles. TCRdb redid the calling of the 5' RACE reads with MiXCR, one entry per CDR3 protein. The table lists about 570,000 distinct CDR3 sequences, 27% of them singletons. Sequencing input: blood. Receptors originate from a woman in her seventies in good health.

In its sample, this clonotype was seen a few times. This sequence joins TRBV12-3 or TRBV12-4 and TRBJ1-6; 7 nucleotides agree with TRBD1. The CDR3 extends over 15 amino acids. V lost 6 bases to trimming and J lost 5 bases; unmatched junction nucleotides: 7. The CDR3 sequence: CASRGRQGNNSPLHF. The CDR3 DNA is TGTGCCAGCAGAGGCCGACAGGGCAATAATTCACCCCTCCACTTT.

This chain links TRBV24-1 with TRBJ2-3, with D tentatively TRBD2 (6 bases). The CDR3 has 16 residues. V dropped 0 bases and J dropped 2 bases, with 11 bases sitting between them. The germline CDR1 and CDR2 sequences are KGHDR and SFDVKD. Written as DNA, the CDR3 is TGTGCCACCAGTGATTTGGGAGGGTCGGACACAGATACGCAGTATTTT. This translates into CATSDLGGSDTDTQYF.

This chain joins TRBV9 and TRBJ2-5, with 8 bases matching TRBD2. Gene TRBJ2-7 matches the end of the DNA better, so the J call may be wrong. Germline CDR1 and CDR2: SGDLS and YYNGEE. This CDR3 spans 15 amino acids. This CDR3 reads CASSSGGAKAYEQYF. The DNA for the CDR3 is TGTGCCAGCAGCTCGGGAGGGGCGAAGGCCTACGAGCAGTACTTC.

This clonotype showed up just a few times. This rearrangement joins TRBV5-4 to TRBJ1-1, with 8 bases fitting TRBD1. Trimming took 4 bases from V and 1 from J; bases not matched to a gene: 6. Germline lookup yields CDR1 SGHNT and CDR2 YYREEE (reference sequence). The CDR3 is made up of 15 amino acids. The DNA of the CDR3 is TGTGCCAGCAGCCAAACTGACAGGGGGAACACTGAAGCTTTCTTT. This gives the protein CASSQTDRGNTEAFF.

The V gene is TRBV24-1, the J gene TRBJ2-1, with a tentative D call TRBD2 (7 bases). CDR1 and CDR2 from the germline V gene are KGHDR and SFDVKD. V dropped 4 bases and J dropped 0 bases, with 12 bases sitting between them. The length of the CDR3 is 16 residues. CDR3 nucleotide sequence: TGTGCCACCAGTGACCGCGGGGGCAGCTCCTACAATGAGCAGTTCTTC. It translates to CATSDRGGSSYNEQFF.

The table lists this clonotype with a few counts. The V and J genes are TRBV6-2 or TRBV6-3 and TRBJ2-5, with 10 nucleotides matching TRBD2. V lost 2 bases, J lost 3 bases, and 6 bases stayed unmatched. Germline V gene lookup returns CDR1 MNHEY and CDR2 SVGEGT. The CDR3 is made up of 16 amino acids. CDR3 sequence: CASSYQPGTSEETQYF. DNA of the CDR3: TGTGCCAGCAGTTACCAACCCGGGACTAGCGAAGAGACCCAGTACTTC.

This chain uses TRBV5-1 with TRBJ2-3; tentative D call: TRBD1 (5 bases). The germline V and J ends were trimmed by 2 bases and 6 bases, with 16 bases remaining between them. This CDR3 has 15 amino acids. CDR1 is SGHRS and CDR2 is YFSETQ in the germline V gene. The CDR3 loop reads CASSFLSGAGDTQYF. DNA for the CDR3: TGCGCCAGCAGCTTTTTGTCTGGGGCTGGGGATACGCAGTATTTT.

This chain uses TRBV7-2 with TRBJ2-3; 8 bases fit TRBD2. Losses at the gene ends were 3 bases for V and 2 bases for J; bases not matched to a gene: 4. Per germline, CDR1 SGHTA and CDR2 FQGNSA. CDR3 length: 15 amino acids. The DNA for the CDR3 is TGTGCCAGCAGCTTTCGGCGGGGGGACACAGATACGCAGTATTTT. This encodes CASSFRRGDTDTQYF.

This sequence joins TRBV11-3 and TRBJ2-5; 7 positions agree with TRBD2. Gene TRBJ2-7 matches the end of the DNA better, so the J call may be wrong. The CDR3 covers 15 residues. Germline CDR1 reads SGHNT; CDR2 reads YENEEA. The CDR3 DNA reads as TGTGCCAGCAGCGCTAGCGGTCTCTGGGGGGACGAGCAGTACTTC. Protein product: CASSASGLWGDEQYF.

J is TRBJ2-5 and V is TRBV7-2, with 7 nucleotides matching TRBD2. Germline V CDR1 and CDR2: SGHTA, FQGNSA. This CDR3 is 14 amino acids long. The junction had 8 bases not matched to a gene; V was cut back by 6 bases and J by 4 bases. CDR3 in amino acids: CASSRSAGVETQYF. CDR3 in DNA: TGTGCCAGCAGTCGGTCGGCGGGGGTAGAGACCCAGTACTTC.

This clonotype came up a few times. The genes are TRBV12-3 or TRBV12-4 and TRBJ2-1, with 8 bases matching TRBD1. Trimming cost V 7 bases and J 1 base; bases outside gene matches: 6. This CDR3 is built from 15 residues. The DNA for the CDR3 is TGTGCCAGCATGAACCAGGGGGCATCCTACAATGAGCAGTTCTTC. Protein product: CASMNQGASYNEQFF.

V usage is TRBV6-2 or TRBV6-3 and J usage is TRBJ1-2; TRBD1 matches 12 bases. The CDR3 has 17 amino acids. Unmatched junction bases numbered 16, after V lost 10 bases and J lost 4 bases. The germline V gene encodes CDR1 MNHEY and CDR2 SVGEGT. CDR3 sequence: CAIRQTGQGARGYGYTF. CDR3 coding DNA: TGTGCCATCCGCCAAACGGGACAGGGGGCAAGAGGCTATGGCTACACCTTC.

This clonotype appeared a few times. V usage is TRBV20-1 and J usage is TRBJ2-1; TRBD2 might be the D (6 bases). The V end lost 5 bases, the J end lost 7 bases, and 15 bases lay between the germline ends. The CDR3 loop spans 13 amino acids. CDR1 is DFQATT, CDR2 SNEGSKA, per germline (reference sequence). CDR3 nucleotide sequence: TGCAGTGCTGGGGCTAGCGCCTGGAATGAGCAGTTCTTC. Translation: CSAGASAWNEQFF.

This clonotype was detected a few times. This chain uses TRBV29-1 with TRBJ1-1; 8 bases line up with TRBD1. The CDR3 has 11 residues. CDR1 and CDR2 from the germline V gene are SQVTM and ANQGSEA. V gave up 5 bases and J gave up 10 bases; unmatched junction bases: 6. CDR3 sequence (DNA): TGCAGCGTTCGACAGGGGCTGGGAGCTTTCTTT. Its translation: CSVRQGLGAFF.

This chain joins TRBV4-3 and TRBJ2-3, with 9 nucleotides matching TRBD2. This CDR3 spans 15 amino acids. J gave up 1 base and V 4 bases, and 3 bases lay outside the gene matches. The germline V gene has CDR1 LGHNA and CDR2 YSLEER. CDR3 DNA sequence: TGCGCCAGCAGCCTCCAGCGGGGGGGCACAGATACGCAGTATTTT. Translated: CASSLQRGGTDTQYF.

This clonotype was detected a few times. The chain recombines TRBV20-1 with TRBJ2-1; no definite D call. CDR1 and CDR2 (germline): DFQATT, SNEGSKA (reference sequence). This CDR3 is 18 amino acids long. V was clipped by 6 bases and J by 3 bases, with 27 bases between them. Written as DNA, the CDR3 is TGCAGTGCCCCGCGGCGCCCACCGCCCACGATAAACTACAATGAGCAGTTCTTC. As protein: CSAPRRPPPTINYNEQFF.

The chain uses TRBV3-1 and TRBJ1-1; D perhaps matches TRBD1 (5 bases). Trimming removed 4 bases from V and 0 bases from J, with 12 bases in between. The CDR3 is made up of 15 amino acids. Germline-derived CDR1 and CDR2 are LGHDT and YNNKEL (reference sequence). The CDR3 protein is CASSPHLGVNTEAFF. DNA of the CDR3: TGTGCCAGCAGCCCTCATTTAGGGGTGAACACTGAAGCTTTCTTT.

CDR3 nucleotides: TGTGCCAGCAGCCCACTCCGTCTAGCGGGATTTTCCACAGATACGCAGTATTTT. Its protein is CASSPLRLAGFSTDTQYF. The J gene is TRBJ2-3, the V gene TRBV7-9; the match to TRBD2 covers 9 bases. The V gene end was trimmed by 5 bases and the J gene end by 2 bases; junction bases not matched to a gene: 14. Germline V gene sequence: CDR1 SEHNR, CDR2 FQNEAQ (reference sequence). The CDR3 consists of 18 residues. Looking up the rest from reference TRBV7-9 and TRBJ2-3 gives the full variable domain: DTGVSQNPRHKITKRGQNVTFRCDPISEHNRLYWYRQTLGQGPEFLTYFQNEAQLEKSRLLSDRFSAERPKGSFSTLEIQRTEQGDSAMYLCASSPLRLAGFSTDTQYFGPGTRLTVL.

In this sample, this clonotype turned up a few times. The chain employs TRBV5-1 and TRBJ1-4, with D possibly TRBD1 on 5 matching bases. Trimming pared 4 bases from V and 3 bases from J, leaving 19 bases between. The CDR3 runs to 17 residues. Germline CDR1 and CDR2: SGHRS and YFSETQ. CDR3 in amino acids: CASSVSPGGGPNEKLFF. The CDR3, as DNA: TGCGCCAGCAGCGTTTCGCCGGGGGGGGGACCTAATGAAAAACTGTTTTTT.

This clonotype was observed many times. The rearrangement joins TRBV5-1 to TRBJ1-4, with D perhaps TRBD1 (5 bases). The CDR3 has 16 residues. From germline, CDR1 is SGHRS and CDR2 YFSETQ. V was trimmed by 0 bases and J by 1 base, leaving 10 bases between them. CDR3 in amino acids: CASSLGPGQTNEKLFF. The DNA for the CDR3 is TGCGCCAGCAGCTTGGGTCCAGGGCAAACTAATGAAAAACTGTTTTTT.

CDR3 in DNA: TGTGCCATCGGCGACTTCGGGGAGCTGTTTTTT. Residues: CAIGDFGELFF. The chain employs TRBV10-3 and TRBJ2-2; D remains unclear. Trimming removed 8 bases at V and 7 bases at J, with 8 bases between. Germline values: CDR1 ENHRY, CDR2 SYGVKD. The CDR3 extends over 11 amino acids.

This clonotype was observed a few times. The V call is TRBV18, the J call TRBJ1-4; D ambiguous. V lost 6 bases and J 11 bases, leaving 19 bases between the germline ends. The CDR3 extends over 14 amino acids. From germline, CDR1 is KGHSH and CDR2 LQKENI. DNA for the CDR3: TGTGCCAGCTCCGGTGGAACTTCACAGATGAAACTGTTTTTT. Translation: CASSGGTSQMKLFF. Variable domain in full (rest from reference TRBV18 and TRBJ1-4): NAGVMQNPRHLVRRRGQEARLRCSPMKGHSHVYWYRQLPEEGLKFMVYLQKENIIDESGMPKERFSAEFPKEGPSILRIQQVVRGDSAAYFCASSGGTSQMKLFFGSGTQLSVL.

This clonotype was found a few times. V is TRBV7-2 and J is TRBJ1-4, with 7 bases aligning to TRBD1. Germline V gene lookup returns CDR1 SGHTA and CDR2 FQGNSA. CDR3 length equals 15 residues. V lost 4 bases and J lost 5; bases outside the gene matches: 7. DNA for the CDR3: TGTGCCAGCAGCTCCCAGGGGGGAGCGAATGAAAAACTGTTTTTT. It specifies CASSSQGGANEKLFF.

This sequence joins TRBV4-3 and TRBJ1-2; 10 positions agree with TRBD1. V was pared by 0 bases and J by 2 bases, with 9 bases of the junction left unmatched. The germline CDR1 and CDR2 sequences are LGHNA and YSLEER. The CDR3 runs to 18 residues. CDR3 DNA sequence: TGCGCCAGCAGCCAAGATAAAGAAGGGACAGGGGCCAACTATGGCTACACCTTC. Its translation is CASSQDKEGTGANYGYTF.

In its sample, this clonotype was seen many times. CDR3 DNA sequence: TGCAGCGTCGTTACGTGGGGGAGCTCCTACGAGCAGTACTTC. Its translation: CSVVTWGSSYEQYF. The chain employs TRBV29-1 and TRBJ2-7; either TRBD1 or TRBD2 may fit D (5 bases each). Germline V gene lookup returns CDR1 SQVTM and CDR2 ANQGSEA. The CDR3 contains 14 residues. Trimming stripped 6 bases from V and 0 bases from J, with 15 bases between.

V is TRBV20-1 and J is TRBJ2-4; 8 nucleotides match TRBD1. Trimming at V came to 5 bases and at J to 0 bases, leaving 15 bases not matched to a gene. The CDR3 is made up of 18 amino acids. Germline values: CDR1 DFQATT, CDR2 SNEGSKA (reference sequence). Written as DNA, the CDR3 is TGCAGTGCTCGGGAGTGGGGGACAGGCGACCTAGCCAAAAACATTCAGTACTTC. As protein: CSAREWGTGDLAKNIQYF.

The rearrangement links TRBV20-1 to TRBJ2-5; D is undetermined. The tail of the sequence fits TRBJ2-7 better, so the J call may be wrong. Germline V lookup: CDR1 DFQATT, CDR2 SNEGSKA (reference sequence). The CDR3 covers 14 residues. The CDR3 region is CSARVNRGSYEQYF. Here the CDR3 DNA reads TGCAGTGCTAGAGTAAATCGTGGTTCCTACGAGCAGTACTTC.